This entry lists 24 T cell receptor beta chains sequenced from one sample in a study of cytomegalovirus exposure and HLA in healthy donors. PCR primers comprised 60 Vbeta and 13 Jbeta primers. Measured with immunoSEQ multiplex PCR; TCRdb has only the in-frame clones, and not every one. The sample holds approximately 150,000 clones, approximately 78% seen once. The specimen was PBMCs. These receptors all stem from a woman in her 50s in good health and CMV-seropositive.

A single count supports this clone. The chain combines TRBV6-5 with TRBJ1-6; TRBD1 aligns across 7 bases. The trim removed 6 bases at V and 7 bases at J, leaving 6 bases unmatched. Germline V lookup: CDR1 MNHEY, CDR2 SVGAGI. This CDR3 comprises 14 residues. The CDR3 DNA follows: TGTGCCAGCAGGAAGACAGGGAGAAATTCACCCCTCCACTTT. It encodes CASRKTGRNSPLHF.

This chain links TRBV6-5 with TRBJ2-5; D might be TRBD1 (6 bases). There are 13 residues in the CDR3. V was cut by 6 bases and J by 4 bases, with 12 bases left in between. Germline-derived CDR1 and CDR2 are MNHEY and SVGAGI. This chain's CDR3 is CASSRTGLETQYF. CDR3 in DNA: TGTGCCAGCAGCCGAACAGGGTTAGAGACCCAGTACTTC.

The chain uses TRBV19 and TRBJ2-7, with 8 bases aligning to TRBD1. Germline V gene lookup returns CDR1 LNHDA and CDR2 SQIVND (reference sequence). J gave up 2 bases and V 4 bases, and 7 bases lay outside the gene matches. This CDR3 region has 15 residues. The CDR3 protein is CASSRGQAFTYEQYF. The CDR3 region has the DNA TGTGCCAGTAGTAGGGGACAGGCCTTTACCTACGAGCAGTACTTC. The entire variable domain, with the rest obtained from reference TRBV19 and TRBJ2-7, is as follows: DGGITQSPKYLFRKEGQNVTLSCEQNLNHDAMYWYRQDPGQGLRLIYYSQIVNDFQKGDIAEGYSVSREKKESFPLTVTSAQKNPTAFYLCASSRGQAFTYEQYFGPGTRLTVT.

In its sample, this clone was seen a few times. V gene TRBV5-6 combines with J gene TRBJ2-2; the match to TRBD1 covers 8 bases. The CDR3 loop spans 17 amino acids. V shed 1 base, J shed 4 bases, and the junction held 9 bases outside the gene matches. CDR1 SGHDT and CDR2 YYEEEE come from the germline V gene. The CDR3 spells CASSLRVRTGLTGELFF. CDR3 sequence (DNA): TGTGCCAGCAGCTTGAGGGTTCGGACAGGGCTCACCGGGGAGCTGTTTTTT.

V gene TRBV4-1 combines with J gene TRBJ2-1, with a weak D call TRBD2 (6 bases). Trimming stripped 1 base from V and 10 bases from J, with 17 bases between. The CDR3 runs 15 residues. Germline V gene data show CDR1 as MGHRA and CDR2 as YSYEKL. The CDR3 reads CASSQVDRGLGEQFF. CDR3 nucleotide sequence: TGCGCCAGCAGCCAAGTCGATCGGGGACTGGGGGAGCAGTTCTTC.

This clone was counted only a few times. The chain employs TRBV7-3 and TRBJ1-1; tentative D call: TRBD1 (6 bases). This CDR3 has 15 amino acids. Germline V gene sequence: CDR1 SGHTA, CDR2 FQGTGA. Trimming took 0 bases from V and 5 from J, leaving 13 bases between them. The CDR3: CASSLTGGPGTEAFF. DNA for the CDR3: TGTGCCAGCAGCTTAACGGGGGGGCCGGGGACTGAAGCTTTCTTT. The full variable domain, in which reference TRBV7-3 and TRBJ1-1 provide the parts outside the CDR3, is GAGVSQTPSNKVTEKGKYVELRCDPISGHTALYWYRQSLGQGPEFLIYFQGTGAADDSGLPNDRFFAVRPEGSVSTLKIQRTERGDSAVYLCASSLTGGPGTEAFFGQGTRLTVV.

CDR3 region: CASSLGEGDSQEKLFF. The CDR3 DNA reads as TGTGCCAGCAGCTTGGGAGAGGGGGACAGTCAGGAAAAACTGTTTTTT. This chain links TRBV5-7 with TRBJ1-4, with 7 nucleotides matching TRBD1. TRBV5-7 is classed as an ORF, of uncertain function. The CDR3 is 16 amino acids. V trimming: 0 bases; J trimming: 8 bases; junction bases outside the gene matches: 10.

The V and J genes are TRBV2 and TRBJ1-3; D may be TRBD1 (6 bases). Trimming removed 0 bases at V and 0 bases at J, with 24 bases between. This CDR3 has 21 residues. Germline V gene data show CDR1 as SNHLY and CDR2 as FYNNEI. The CDR3: CASSEALPMRFGTISGNTIYF. CDR3 DNA sequence: TGTGCCAGCAGTGAAGCGCTTCCGATGAGATTCGGGACAATCTCTGGAAACACCATATATTTT.

The sample holds one count of this clone. J is TRBJ2-2 and V is TRBV7-6, with TRBD1 matching over 7 bases. Germline CDR1 reads SGHVS; CDR2 reads FNYEAQ. V was clipped by 1 base and J by 0 bases; unmatched bases: 8. The length of the CDR3 is 18 residues. CDR3 loop: CASSLGQGVYANTGELFF. CDR3 DNA sequence: TGTGCCAGCAGCTTAGGGCAGGGGGTTTACGCGAACACCGGGGAGCTGTTTTTT.

V usage is TRBV4-1 and J usage is TRBJ1-2; 8 bases are a match to TRBD1. Germline V CDR1 and CDR2: MGHRA, YSYEKL. After removal of 2 bases from V and 5 bases from J, the junction contained 4 bases not matched to a gene. The CDR3 is made up of 14 amino acids. CDR3 amino acids: CASSQTGGGYGYTF. In DNA, the CDR3 is TGCGCCAGCAGCCAAACAGGGGGGGGGTATGGCTACACCTTC.

This chain links TRBV6-6 with TRBJ1-3; no clear D. CDR3 size: 12 residues. Trimming took off 8 bases at V and 0 bases at J, with 5 bases between the two ends. Per the germline V gene, CDR1 is MNHNY and CDR2 is SVGAGI (reference sequence). CDR3 bases: TGTGCCAGCCTGAGCTCTGGAAACACCATATATTTT. This sequence encodes CASLSSGNTIYF.

This chain connects TRBV2 to TRBJ2-3; 10 positions agree with TRBD2. Trimming removed 7 bases from V and 2 bases from J; junction bases left unmatched: 3. Germline values: CDR1 SNHLY, CDR2 FYNNEI. CDR3 length equals 14 residues. This chain's CDR3 is CASKSGGDTDTQYF. CDR3 coding DNA: TGTGCCAGCAAAAGCGGGGGGGACACAGATACGCAGTATTTT.

This chain joins TRBV2 and TRBJ2-1; 7 nucleotides match TRBD1. V dropped 5 bases and J dropped 0; count of bases not matched to a gene: 10. Per the germline V gene, CDR1 is SNHLY and CDR2 is FYNNEI. The CDR3 sequence is 17 residues long. The CDR3 protein is CASSTKRQGSSYNEQFF. CDR3 nucleotides: TGTGCCAGCAGTACCAAACGACAGGGAAGCTCCTACAATGAGCAGTTCTTC. Full variable domain (outside the CDR3, taken from reference TRBV2 and TRBJ2-1): EPEVTQTPSHQVTQMGQEVILRCVPISNHLYFYWYRQILGQKVEFLVSFYNNEISEKSEIFDDQFSVERPDGSNFTLKIRSTKLEDSAMYFCASSTKRQGSSYNEQFFGPGTRLTVL.

This chain uses TRBV29-1 with TRBJ2-5; weak D call: TRBD1 (8 bases). In germline, CDR1 is SQVTM, CDR2 ANQGSEA. V lost 8 bases to trimming and J lost 4 bases, with 20 bases between them. There are 14 residues in the CDR3. CDR3 bases: TGCAGCTTTTTAGTTACAGGGGGGGGAGAGACCCAGTACTTC. Amino acid sequence: CSFLVTGGGETQYF.

The chain uses TRBV5-1 and TRBJ1-6; D is possibly TRBD1 (5 bases). Trimming shortened V by 4 bases and J by 7 bases, and 12 bases separated the two germline ends. The CDR3 is 14 amino acids. Per germline, CDR1 SGHRS and CDR2 YFSETQ. CDR3 sequence: CASSEDSLNSPLHF. The CDR3 bases are TGCGCCAGCAGCGAAGACAGCCTCAATTCACCCCTCCACTTT.

The gene calls are TRBV5-4 and TRBJ2-1; D possibly corresponds to TRBD2 (6 bases). Germline CDR1 is SGHNT and CDR2 is YYREEE (reference sequence). The CDR3 has 14 amino acids. V dropped 2 bases and J dropped 5 bases, with 11 bases sitting between them. CDR3 DNA: TGTGCCAGCAGCTTAGTACTAGCAAACAATGAGCAGTTCTTC. Protein sequence: CASSLVLANNEQFF.

CDR3 DNA: TGTGCCAGCGCGCGGGGGGTAGGTAAAAATCAGCCCCAGCATTTT. Protein sequence: CASARGVGKNQPQHF. The gene calls are TRBV7-8 and TRBJ1-5; D possibly corresponds to TRBD1 (5 bases). Germline-derived CDR1 and CDR2 are SGHVS and FQNEAQ. There are 15 residues in the CDR3. V lost 8 bases, J lost 4 bases, and 18 bases lay in between.

The J gene is TRBJ2-7, the V gene TRBV27; no reliable D call. CDR1 and CDR2 (germline): MNHEY, SMNVEV (reference sequence). The CDR3 is made up of 14 amino acids. Trimming left V 2 bases short and J 1 base short, with 9 bases between. The CDR3 DNA is TGTGCCAGCAGTTTAGATGGCGGATCCTACGAGCAGTACTTC. Its translation is CASSLDGGSYEQYF.

The chain combines TRBV2 with TRBJ1-2, with D hard to call. Germline CDR1 and CDR2: SNHLY and FYNNEI. V gave up 7 bases and J gave up 5 bases, with 5 bases separating them. The length of the CDR3 is 10 residues. CDR3 amino acids: CASTSYGYTF. The CDR3 DNA reads as TGTGCCAGCACCAGTTATGGCTACACCTTC. Filled out from reference TRBV2 and TRBJ1-2, the complete variable domain reads EPEVTQTPSHQVTQMGQEVILRCVPISNHLYFYWYRQILGQKVEFLVSFYNNEISEKSEIFDDQFSVERPDGSNFTLKIRSTKLEDSAMYFCASTSYGYTFGSGTRLTVV.

This clone was detected only once. The chain combines TRBV10-3 with TRBJ2-2, with 7 bases lining up with TRBD2. This CDR3 contains 16 residues. CDR1 is ENHRY and CDR2 is SYGVKD in the germline V gene. The V segment lost 10 bases and the J segment 1 base; nucleotides outside the gene matches: 12. CDR3 sequence (DNA): TGTGCCACCGGGGGGTCCCCCTTGGAGAACACCGGGGAGCTGTTTTTT. It encodes CATGGSPLENTGELFF.

The chain links TRBV7-3 to TRBJ2-3; TRBD1 might be the D (6 bases). Trimming took off 3 bases at V and 2 bases at J, with 12 bases between the two ends. Per the germline V gene, CDR1 is SGHTA and CDR2 is FQGTGA. The CDR3 has 15 amino acids. CDR3 residues: CASSFRRGHTDTQYF. CDR3 in DNA: TGTGCCAGCAGCTTCAGACGGGGACACACAGATACGCAGTATTTT.

The chain recombines TRBV19 with TRBJ1-5; weak D call: TRBD1 (6 bases). The germline CDR1 and CDR2 sequences are LNHDA and SQIVND (reference sequence). This CDR3 is built from 16 residues. Trimming took 5 bases from V and 9 from J, leaving 23 bases between them. The CDR3 bases are TGTGCCAGTAGTCCTATTGTCGACAGGCTAAGAGCGCCCCAGCATTTT. This translates into CASSPIVDRLRAPQHF.

CDR3 bases: TGTGCCAGCAGCTTGGGGCTGGACGAGCAGTACTTC. Translating it yields CASSLGLDEQYF. This chain links TRBV5-6 with TRBJ2-7; D call uncertain. The CDR3 runs to 12 residues. The V and J ends lost 0 bases and 5 bases respectively, with 6 bases between them. The germline V gene has CDR1 SGHDT and CDR2 YYEEEE.

V usage is TRBV6-8 and J usage is TRBJ1-5; no clear D gene. CDR1 is MNHGY and CDR2 is SAAAGT in the germline V gene. This CDR3 spans 14 amino acids. V gave up 1 base and J gave up 6 bases, with 10 bases separating them. CDR3 DNA: TGTGCCAGCAGTTACTGCCCCAATAGTCAGCCCCAGCATTTT. It yields the protein CASSYCPNSQPQHF.